The rows below give T cell receptor beta chains drawn from one sample of a study of T-cell reconstitution after alpha-beta-depleted transplantation in children. Each CDR3 protein is one row after TCRdb ran MiXCR on the PCR reads. The sample lists just under 250,000 distinct CDR3 sequences; more than 20% were seen once. The sequencing here drew on PBMCs, taken before TCRalphabeta/CD19-depleted stem cell transplant. All receptors derive from a girl aged 2 to 10 with Fanconi anemia, due to receive a stem cell transplant. Each CDR3 is given with its conserved first and last residue. A D gene is named only where the DNA matches it firmly. Where a row states a size, it is once, few, many or the class of an expanded clone; other rows omit it.

few	.	TRBV13	TRBJ2-4	CASSFGADENIQYF	TGTGCCAGCAGCTTCGGGGCTGATGAAAACATTCAGTACTTC
.	TRBD1	TRBV27	TRBJ1-4	CASSAGTGGGKLFF	TGTGCCAGCAGTGCCGGGACAGGGGGTGGAAAACTGTTTTTT
few	.	TRBV12-5	TRBJ1-4	CASGLVRPPGPESVMKKLFF	TGTGCTAGTGGTTTGGTCCGCCCACCGGGACCCGAGAGCGTAATGAAAAAACTGTTTTTT
.	.	TRBV11-2	TRBJ2-7	CASSLNAGRSYEQYF	TGTGCCAGCAGCTTAAATGCTGGCCGGTCCTACGAGCAGTACTTC
once	.	TRBV2	TRBJ1-1	CASSEFQSTEAFF	TGTGCCAGCAGTGAGTTTCAGAGCACTGAAGCTTTCTTT
many	TRBD1	TRBV12-3/TRBV12-4	TRBJ2-7	CASRETGTYEQYF	TGTGCCAGCAGAGAGACAGGGACCTACGAGCAGTACTTC
many	TRBD1	TRBV20-1	TRBJ2-4	CSARVGGQGGIIQYF	TGCAGTGCTAGAGTGGGGGGACAGGGCGGAATCATTCAGTACTTC
.	.	TRBV18	TRBJ2-3	CASSPPGFDTQYF	TGTGCCAGCTCACCACCAGGGTTCGATACGCAGTATTTT
few	TRBD2	TRBV20-1	TRBJ2-5	CSAGYPAGELETQYF	TGCAGTGCTGGATACCCAGCGGGAGAATTGGAGACCCAGTACTTC
.	TRBD2	TRBV11-2	TRBJ2-1	CASSLEYSTSGSDEQFF	TGTGCCAGCAGCTTAGAATATAGCACTAGCGGGAGTGATGAGCAGTTCTTC
many	TRBD1	TRBV6-5	TRBJ1-1	CASSGTGTVFF	TGTGCCAGCAGTGGGACAGGGACGGTTTTCTTT
many	.	TRBV29-1	TRBJ1-1	CSVVRVDKAFF	TGCAGCGTTGTCAGGGTGGATAAAGCTTTCTTT
many	.	TRBV21-1	TRBJ1-1	CASRVKSEAFF	TGTGCCAGCAGGGTCAAGAGTGAAGCTTTCTTT
few	.	TRBV18	TRBJ2-5	CASTERRSQETQYF	TGTGCCAGCACGGAACGACGGAGCCAAGAGACCCAGTACTTC
many	TRBD1	TRBV29-1	TRBJ1-2	CSASTGPIGYTF	TGCAGCGCGTCGACAGGGCCAATTGGCTACACCTTC
.	.	TRBV29-1	TRBJ2-1	CSVEAFVVDEQFF	TGCAGCGTTGAAGCGTTTGTGGTAGATGAGCAGTTCTTC
many	.	TRBV12-3/TRBV12-4	TRBJ1-3	CASSFIGAGNTIYF	TGTGCCAGCAGTTTTATTGGGGCTGGAAACACCATATATTTT
many	.	TRBV18	TRBJ1-2	CASSPRGADYGYTF	TGTGCCAGCTCACCCAGAGGGGCTGACTATGGCTACACCTTC
many	.	TRBV12-3/TRBV12-4	TRBJ1-2	CASSFGFGTAGGYTF	TGTGCCAGCAGTTTCGGTTTTGGGACGGCGGGTGGCTACACCTTC
.	.	TRBV20-1	TRBJ2-5	CSASAGIETQYF	TGCAGTGCTAGTGCCGGGATCGAGACCCAGTACTTC
many	TRBD1	TRBV29-1	TRBJ2-5	CSVGRDSSGETQYF	TGCAGCGTGGGTCGGGACAGCTCGGGGGAGACCCAGTACTTC
many	.	TRBV4-2	TRBJ2-7	CASSQVSRGGYEQYF	TGTGCCAGCAGCCAAGTTTCCAGGGGTGGCTACGAGCAGTACTTC
few	.	TRBV28	TRBJ1-6	CASVAGTAYNSPLHF	TGTGCCAGCGTCGCCGGGACCGCGTATAATTCACCCCTCCACTTT
many	.	TRBV7-8	TRBJ2-1	CASSLARLFEQFF	TGTGCCAGCAGCTTAGCCCGTCTGTTTGAGCAGTTCTTC
few	.	TRBV5-1	TRBJ1-1	CASSLQENTEAFF	TGCGCCAGCAGCTTGCAGGAGAACACTGAAGCTTTCTTT
.	TRBD2	TRBV5-1	TRBJ2-1	CASSGTSGSIGQFF	TGCGCCAGCAGCGGGACTAGCGGGAGTATCGGGCAGTTCTTC
few	TRBD1	TRBV2	TRBJ2-4	CASYTRDRGAKNIQYF	TGTGCCAGCTATACCCGGGACAGGGGAGCCAAAAACATTCAGTACTTC
few	TRBD1	TRBV7-6	TRBJ2-1	CASSSEHAGGNEQFF	TGTGCCAGCAGCTCGGAACACGCAGGGGGCAATGAGCAGTTCTTC
many	TRBD1	TRBV20-1	TRBJ2-5	CSARGLGQGGGTQYF	TGCAGTGCTAGAGGTCTAGGACAGGGTGGCGGGACCCAGTACTTC
few	TRBD2	TRBV20-1	TRBJ2-7	CSASPWTSGGSYEQYF	TGCAGTGCTAGCCCATGGACTAGCGGTGGCTCCTACGAGCAGTACTTC
.	.	TRBV3-1	TRBJ2-7	CASSRDRYEQYF	TGTGCCAGCAGCCGTGACAGGTACGAGCAGTACTTC
many	.	TRBV30	TRBJ2-1	CAWGWTPSHNEQFF	TGTGCCTGGGGATGGACCCCATCCCACAATGAGCAGTTCTTC
few	TRBD2	TRBV9	TRBJ2-1	CASSALAGVINEQFF	TGTGCCAGCAGCGCCCTAGCGGGGGTCATCAATGAGCAGTTCTTC
many	.	TRBV6-1	TRBJ2-7	CASSVYHEQYF	TGTGCCAGCAGTGTGTATCACGAGCAGTACTTC
.	.	TRBV7-8	TRBJ2-3	CASSLGLGLDTQYF	TGTGCCAGCAGCTTAGGGTTAGGACTAGATACGCAGTATTTT
few	TRBD1	TRBV7-2	TRBJ1-6	CASSLPGGGSPLHF	TGTGCCAGCAGCTTACCAGGGGGCGGATCACCCCTCCACTTT
many	.	TRBV12-3/TRBV12-4	TRBJ2-7	CASSFGTEYEQYF	TGTGCCAGCAGTTTCGGGACCGAGTACGAGCAGTACTTC
many	.	TRBV11-2	TRBJ2-5	CASSLNFDYQETQYF	TGTGCCAGCAGCTTAAACTTCGACTACCAAGAGACCCAGTACTTC